These 6 T cell receptor beta chains came from one sample sequenced in a study of blood T cell repertoires in COVID-19. The method was immunoSEQ multiplex PCR; TCRdb's version includes in-frame clones alone and lacks a portion of them. The table records around 68,000 clones, 85% of them present only once. The sequenced material came from peripheral blood. All receptors derive from a man aged 80 or over with acute or convalescent COVID-19.

The CDR3 here is CAWRRQGGYEQYF. The DNA for the CDR3 is TGTGCCTGGAGGAGACAGGGGGGCTACGAGCAGTACTTC. The V and J genes are TRBV30 and TRBJ2-7, with 9 bases that match TRBD1. Per the germline V gene, CDR1 is GTSNPN and CDR2 is SVGIG (reference sequence). The CDR3 totals 13 residues. The V gene end was trimmed by 3 bases and the J gene end by 3 bases; junction bases not matched to a gene: 3.

The V gene is TRBV25-1, the J gene TRBJ1-6; D is perhaps TRBD1 (5 bases). The germline CDR1 and CDR2 sequences are MGHDK and SYGVNS. The length of the CDR3 is 17 residues. V shed 1 base and J shed 8 bases, with 18 bases lying between them. The DNA of the CDR3 is TGTGCCAGCAGTGAATCCGGGCGGGGGGTAATGGATTCACCCCTCCACTTT. As protein: CASSESGRGVMDSPLHF.

V usage is TRBV5-1 and J usage is TRBJ2-2; 11 bases fit TRBD2. With V trimmed by 5 bases and J by 7 bases, 7 bases remained unmatched. From germline, CDR1 is SGHRS and CDR2 YFSETQ. This CDR3 spans 15 amino acids. The CDR3 protein is CASRLAGATVGELFF. The CDR3 DNA follows: TGCGCCAGCAGACTAGCGGGAGCTACTGTCGGGGAGCTGTTTTTT.

The chain has TRBV27 and TRBJ1-5, with D unresolved. The CDR3 consists of 16 residues. V lost 7 bases, J lost 6 bases, and 22 bases lay in between. Germline CDR1 reads MNHEY; CDR2 reads SMNVEV (reference sequence). DNA of the CDR3: TGTGCCAGCATCTCAAACAACGTCCCTCAGGCTCAGCCCCAGCATTTT. Translating gives CASISNNVPQAQPQHF.

The chain recombines TRBV24-1 with TRBJ2-1, with 7 bases aligning to TRBD2. In germline, CDR1 is KGHDR, CDR2 SFDVKD. This CDR3 has 18 residues. J gave up 8 bases and V 4 bases, and 19 bases lay outside the gene matches. CDR3 bases: TGTGCCACCAGTGACACCACCCTCGGCGCGGGAGCCGGCTATGAGCAGTTCTTC. Its translation: CATSDTTLGAGAGYEQFF.

This chain's CDR3 is CSVRQGQTNYGYTF. The DNA for the CDR3 is TGCAGCGTTCGGCAGGGGCAAACTAACTATGGCTACACCTTC. J is TRBJ1-2 and V is TRBV29-1, with D tentatively TRBD1 (6 bases). Germline CDR1 SQVTM, CDR2 ANQGSEA. V was trimmed by 5 bases and J by 0 bases, leaving 13 bases between them. CDR3 length: 14 amino acids.